Shown below are 21 T cell receptor beta chains from a single sample sequenced in a study of cytomegalovirus exposure and HLA in healthy donors. PCR involved 60 Vbeta and 13 Jbeta primers. The method was immunoSEQ multiplex PCR; TCRdb's version includes in-frame clones alone and lacks a portion of them. The repertoire holds about 76,000 clones, with approximately 70% as singletons. Sequenced input: PBMCs. These receptor sequences come from a woman aged 35 to 49 in good health and CMV-seropositive.

This clone occurred a few times. The CDR3 DNA reads TGTGCCACCAGTAAGAAAGGCGGCTATGGCTACACCTTC. It encodes CATSKKGGYGYTF. The V gene is TRBV15, the J gene TRBJ1-2; D is ambiguous. Trimming stripped 6 bases from V and 4 bases from J, with 12 bases between. CDR1 is LNHNV, CDR2 YYDKDF, per germline (reference sequence). This CDR3 comprises 13 residues.

V is TRBV7-2 and J is TRBJ2-2; D is perhaps TRBD1 (5 bases). The CDR3 extends over 15 amino acids. Germline lookup yields CDR1 SGHTA and CDR2 FQGNSA. V lost 4 bases to trimming and J lost 1 base, with 10 bases between them. This chain's CDR3 is CASSWTLLNTGELFF. In DNA, the CDR3 is TGTGCCAGCAGCTGGACACTTCTGAACACCGGGGAGCTGTTTTTT.

This clone has a single count. This chain uses TRBV30 with TRBJ1-5; 8 positions agree with TRBD1. This CDR3 spans 13 amino acids. In germline, CDR1 is GTSNPN, CDR2 SVGIG (reference sequence). V trimming: 8 bases; J trimming: 4 bases; junction bases outside the gene matches: 7. This CDR3 reads CARTGSWNQPQHF. Here the CDR3 DNA reads TGTGCCCGGACAGGGTCATGGAATCAGCCCCAGCATTTT. Combining the CDR3 with reference TRBV30 and TRBJ1-5 gives the whole variable domain SQTIHQWPATLVQPVGSPLSLECTVEGTSNPNLYWYRQAAGRGLQLLFYSVGIGQISSEVPQNLSASRPQDRQFILSSKKLLLSDSGFYLCARTGSWNQPQHFGDGTRLSIL.

This chain connects TRBV6-1 to TRBJ2-7; TRBD1 is a possible D gene (6 bases). Germline V gives CDR1 MNHNS, CDR2 SASEGT. The V end was cut by 4 bases, the J end by 0 bases, with 10 bases between. The CDR3 consists of 14 residues. The CDR3, as DNA: TGTGCCAGCAGTGCTCGGACAGACTCCTACGAGCAGTACTTC. Translating it yields CASSARTDSYEQYF.

The chain combines TRBV5-1 with TRBJ2-3; tentative D call: TRBD1 (6 bases). V was pared by 5 bases and J by 0 bases, with 16 bases between. The CDR3 is made up of 16 amino acids. In germline, CDR1 is SGHRS, CDR2 YFSETQ. CDR3: CASRLGTSLSTDTQYF. CDR3 DNA: TGCGCCAGCAGATTAGGGACATCCCTTAGCACAGATACGCAGTATTTT.

This clone was observed a handful of times. J is TRBJ1-2 and V is TRBV5-1, with D maybe TRBD1 (6 bases). Germline loops: CDR1 SGHRS, CDR2 YFSETQ. CDR3 length: 14 amino acids. V gave up 3 bases and J gave up 5 bases, with 14 bases separating them. In DNA form, the CDR3 reads TGCGCCAGCAGCTCCGGGGCAGGGGAGTATGGCTACACCTTC. As protein: CASSSGAGEYGYTF.

This clone occurred once. V is TRBV7-6 and J is TRBJ2-7; D is possibly TRBD2 (5 bases). This CDR3 contains 14 residues. Germline V gene sequence: CDR1 SGHVS, CDR2 FNYEAQ. V lost 4 bases to trimming and J lost 2 bases, with 12 bases between them. The CDR3 nucleotides are TGTGCCAGCAGCTACAATATCGGGACCTACGAGCAGTACTTC. Translated: CASSYNIGTYEQYF.

The chain carries TRBV2 and TRBJ2-3; 10 nucleotides agree with TRBD2. The V segment lost 8 bases and the J segment 0 bases; nucleotides outside the gene matches: 8. This CDR3 is built from 16 residues. CDR1 is SNHLY, CDR2 FYNNEI, per germline. The CDR3 protein is CASWLAGVPSTDTQYF. The CDR3, as DNA: TGTGCCAGCTGGCTAGCGGGGGTACCTAGCACAGATACGCAGTATTTT. The whole variable domain, remainder taken from reference TRBV2 and TRBJ2-3, is EPEVTQTPSHQVTQMGQEVILRCVPISNHLYFYWYRQILGQKVEFLVSFYNNEISEKSEIFDDQFSVERPDGSNFTLKIRSTKLEDSAMYFCASWLAGVPSTDTQYFGPGTRLTVL.

V gene TRBV5-4 combines with J gene TRBJ2-6, with TRBD2 as a possible D gene (6 bases). CDR3 length: 15 residues. The V end lost 4 bases, the J end lost 3 bases, and 11 bases lay between the germline ends. The germline gives CDR1 SGHNT, CDR2 YYREEE (reference sequence). The CDR3 spells CASSPGGFGANVLTF. CDR3 sequence (DNA): TGTGCCAGCAGCCCCGGGGGTTTTGGGGCCAACGTCCTGACTTTC.

The chain is built from TRBV6-6 and TRBJ2-7, with D perhaps TRBD1 (6 bases). V gave up 0 bases and J gave up 6 bases, with 12 bases separating them. Germline values: CDR1 MNHNY, CDR2 SVGAGI (reference sequence). The CDR3 is made up of 14 amino acids. CDR3 residues: CASSYSQGTGEQYF. CDR3 bases: TGTGCCAGCAGTTACTCGCAGGGGACGGGCGAGCAGTACTTC.

Concerning this clone itself: The same CDR3 also results from other DNA sequences found in this sample. The rearrangement joins TRBV5-1 to TRBJ2-3; D is undetermined. There are 13 residues in the CDR3. The ends were cut back, 2 bases at V and 6 bases at J, with 10 bases in the middle. Germline V gives CDR1 SGHRS, CDR2 YFSETQ. The DNA of the CDR3 is TGCGCCAGCAGCTTCCCCGGAGAGGATACGCAGTATTTT. Protein product: CASSFPGEDTQYF.

The rearrangement uses TRBV4-1 and TRBJ2-2; TRBD2 agrees at 11 bases. CDR1 and CDR2 from the germline V gene are MGHRA and YSYEKL. With V trimmed by 4 bases and J by 8 bases, 12 bases remained unmatched. The CDR3 runs 17 residues. CDR3 in DNA: TGCGCCAGCAGCCCTTACACTAGCGGGAGTCAAACTGGGGAGCTGTTTTTT. This translates into CASSPYTSGSQTGELFF.

This chain links TRBV6-1 with TRBJ1-4, with D perhaps TRBD1 (6 bases). Trimming stripped 1 base from V and 4 bases from J, with 10 bases between. Germline CDR1 and CDR2: MNHNS and SASEGT. The CDR3 is 15 residues long. The CDR3 here is CASSEDWTDNEKLFF. In DNA form, the CDR3 reads TGTGCCAGCAGTGAAGATTGGACAGATAATGAAAAACTGTTTTTT.

The chain joins TRBV27 to TRBJ2-3; D may be TRBD2 (7 bases). Germline CDR1 reads MNHEY; CDR2 reads SMNVEV (reference sequence). V was trimmed by 6 bases and J by 2 bases, leaving 18 bases between them. The CDR3 spans 16 residues. CDR3 loop: CASRRGKGGVTDTQYF. Here the CDR3 DNA reads TGTGCCAGCAGGAGGGGAAAGGGGGGGGTCACAGATACGCAGTATTTT.

This chain links TRBV4-3 with TRBJ2-6; 8 bases are a match to TRBD1. Per the germline V gene, CDR1 is LGHNA and CDR2 is YSLEER. The V and J ends lost 0 bases and 4 bases, in that order; junction bases with no gene match: 11. This CDR3 has 19 amino acids. CDR3 in DNA: TGCGCCAGCAGCCAAGAAAGACGGACAGGGCTCGCCGGGGCCAACGTCCTGACTTTC. This encodes CASSQERRTGLAGANVLTF.

V gene TRBV2 combines with J gene TRBJ1-2; TRBD1 aligns across 7 bases. Germline trimming cut 7 bases from V and 0 bases from J; bases unmatched to any gene: 5. CDR1 SNHLY and CDR2 FYNNEI come from the germline V gene. The CDR3 contains 14 residues. The CDR3 sequence: CASTGTVSNYGYTF. DNA for the CDR3: TGTGCCAGCACCGGGACAGTATCTAACTATGGCTACACCTTC.

The chain employs TRBV10-2 and TRBJ2-6; D remains ambiguous. Germline V CDR1 and CDR2: WSHSY, SAAADI. This CDR3 comprises 13 residues. Trimming stripped 6 bases from V and 0 bases from J, with 3 bases between. CDR3 sequence (DNA): TGCGCCAGCAGGAGCTCTGGGGCCAACGTCCTGACTTTC. Its protein is CASRSSGANVLTF.

CDR3 coding DNA: TGTGCCAGCGCGGCCGGTGTTACATCGACCGGAAACACCATATATTTT. Protein product: CASAAGVTSTGNTIYF. The rearrangement joins TRBV18 to TRBJ1-3; D not certain. The germline V gene has CDR1 KGHSH and CDR2 LQKENI. This CDR3 region has 16 residues. The V and J ends lost 8 bases and 4 bases respectively, with 21 bases between them.

This clone was seen only a few times. The V gene is TRBV6-5, the J gene TRBJ1-1, with D maybe TRBD1 (6 bases). Germline V gene data show CDR1 as MNHEY and CDR2 as SVGAGI. This CDR3 has 13 amino acids. Between the trimmed V and J ends, which lost 6 bases and 6 bases, there was a span of 14 bases. CDR3 sequence: CASSQGQSPEAFF. The CDR3 nucleotides read TGTGCCAGCAGCCAAGGACAGTCCCCTGAAGCTTTCTTT.

The rearrangement links TRBV18 to TRBJ1-1, with D possibly being TRBD1 (5 bases). Germline CDR1 reads KGHSH; CDR2 reads LQKENI. The ends were cut back, 2 bases at V and 3 bases at J, with 13 bases in the middle. The CDR3 has 15 residues. CDR3 residues: CASSPGAGLDTEAFF. CDR3 nucleotide sequence: TGTGCCAGCTCACCAGGTGCAGGGCTGGACACTGAAGCTTTCTTT. The variable domain in full, with the rest retrieved from reference TRBV18 and TRBJ1-1, is NAGVMQNPRHLVRRRGQEARLRCSPMKGHSHVYWYRQLPEEGLKFMVYLQKENIIDESGMPKERFSAEFPKEGPSILRIQQVVRGDSAAYFCASSPGAGLDTEAFFGQGTRLTVV.

The chain recombines TRBV11-2 with TRBJ2-1; D remains ambiguous. Per the germline V gene, CDR1 is SGHAT and CDR2 is FQNNGV. Trimming removed 8 bases from V and 4 bases from J, with 12 bases in between. The CDR3 covers 13 residues. Written as DNA, the CDR3 is TGTGCCAGCTCTAGTGCCGTATACAATGAGCAGTTCTTC. Protein product: CASSSAVYNEQFF.